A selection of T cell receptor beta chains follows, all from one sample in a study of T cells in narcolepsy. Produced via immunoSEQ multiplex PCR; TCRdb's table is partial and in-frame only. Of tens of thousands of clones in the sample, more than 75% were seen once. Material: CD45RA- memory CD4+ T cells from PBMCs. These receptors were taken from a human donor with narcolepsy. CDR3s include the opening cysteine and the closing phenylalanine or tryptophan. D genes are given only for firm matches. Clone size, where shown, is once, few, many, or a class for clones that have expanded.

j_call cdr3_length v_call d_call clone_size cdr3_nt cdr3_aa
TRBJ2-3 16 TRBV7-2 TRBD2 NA TGTGCCAGCAGCTTAGCCTCTAGCGGGGCGGTAGATACGCAGTATTTT CASSLASSGAVDTQYF
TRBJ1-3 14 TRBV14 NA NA TGTGCCAGCAGCCGCAGGGGATCTGGAAACACCATATATTTT CASSRRGSGNTIYF
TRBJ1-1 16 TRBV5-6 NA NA TGTGCCAGCCGCCGGCAGGCTACTACTATGTTTACGCAAGCTTTCTTT CASRRQATTMFTQAFF
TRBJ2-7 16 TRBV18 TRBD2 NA TGTGCCAGCTCATACCCCCCACTAGCGGACTCCTACGAGCAGTACTTC CASSYPPLADSYEQYF
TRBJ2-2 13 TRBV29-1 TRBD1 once TGCAGCGTTAGGACAGGGGGTACCGGGGAGCTGTTTTTT CSVRTGGTGELFF
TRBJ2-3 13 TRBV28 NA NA TGTGCCAGCACCATCCTTAGCACAGATACGCAGTATTTT CASTILSTDTQYF
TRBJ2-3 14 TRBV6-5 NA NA TGTGCCAGCAGTTACGGAGGAGACACAGATACGCAGTATTTT CASSYGGDTDTQYF
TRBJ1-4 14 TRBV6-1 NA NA TGTGCCAGCACCCCCGAACCGACTAATGAAAAACTGTTTTTT CASTPEPTNEKLFF
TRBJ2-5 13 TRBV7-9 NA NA TGTGCCAGCAGCCTTGGACAGAAAGAGACCCAGTACTTC CASSLGQKETQYF
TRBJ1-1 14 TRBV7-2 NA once TGTGCCAGCAGCGTCTCAAGGGAGCGGGCTGAAGCTTTCTTT CASSVSRERAEAFF
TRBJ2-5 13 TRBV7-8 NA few TGTGCCAGCAGCTCAAGGGGTACGGAGACCCAGTACTTC CASSSRGTETQYF
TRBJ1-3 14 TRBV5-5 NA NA TGTGCCAGCAGCTTCAGTAGCTCTGGAAACACCATATATTTT CASSFSSSGNTIYF
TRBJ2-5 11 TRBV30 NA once TGTGCCTCCAGATCAGCGGAGACCCAGTACTTC CASRSAETQYF
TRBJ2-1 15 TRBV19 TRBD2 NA TGTGCCAGTAGTATTGGGGCTAGCGGGAAGGATGAGCAGTTCTTC CASSIGASGKDEQFF
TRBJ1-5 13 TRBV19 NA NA TGTGCCAGTAGTATGACCCCCAATCAGCCCCAGCATTTT CASSMTPNQPQHF
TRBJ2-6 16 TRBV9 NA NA TGTGCCAGCAGCGTCAGCGGAGGGACTGGGGCCAACGTCCTGACTTTC CASSVSGGTGANVLTF
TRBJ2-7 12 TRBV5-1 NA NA TGCGCCAGCAGCCCCGGGCAATACGAGCAGTACTTC CASSPGQYEQYF
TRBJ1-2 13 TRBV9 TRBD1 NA TGTGCCAGCAGGCGACAGGGGGCGGAGGGCTACACCTTC CASRRQGAEGYTF
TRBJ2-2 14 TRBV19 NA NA TGTGCCAGTTCCTCACGAGGCGGGGCCGGGGAGCTGTTTTTT CASSSRGGAGELFF
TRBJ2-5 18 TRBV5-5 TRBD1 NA TGTGCCAGCAGCTTGGTCGTGAGACAGGGGGGGTACCAAGAGACCCAGTACTTC CASSLVVRQGGYQETQYF